One sample yielded the 13 T cell receptor beta chains listed below, sequenced in a study of blood T cell repertoires in COVID-19 (dated by TCRdb to 2018 to 2020). Library prep was done by the immunoSEQ multiplex PCR assay. Not all clones reach the TCRdb copy of this immuneACCESS table, which keeps in-frame sequences only. Checked studies attribute under half of the gap to unresolved V genes and leave the rest unexplained. The sample contains under 90,000 clones, roughly 80% of them found a single time. The ten largest clonotypes hold roughly 41% of the sample. The sample consisted of peripheral blood. These receptors all come from an elderly man with acute or convalescent COVID-19.

The chain recombines TRBV27 with TRBJ2-7; a weak D match, TRBD2 (7 bases). The CDR3 length is 15 residues. Germline assignment: CDR1 MNHEY and CDR2 SMNVEV (reference sequence). V was shortened by 6 bases and J by 6 bases, with 21 bases between the two germline ends. DNA of the CDR3: TGTGCCAGCAGGGGGGGGGCGGGAGTGGGTTCCGAGCAGTACTTC. It is translated as CASRGGAGVGSEQYF.

The chain carries TRBV5-5 and TRBJ1-4; 8 bases are a match to TRBD1. V was pared by 4 bases and J by 2 bases, with 7 bases of the junction left unmatched. This CDR3 is 16 amino acids long. Per the germline V gene, CDR1 is SGHKS and CDR2 is YYEKEE (reference sequence). DNA of the CDR3: TGTGCCAGCAGCCCGACAGGGGACCCGACTAATGAAAAACTGTTTTTT. This translates into CASSPTGDPTNEKLFF. The entire variable domain, with the rest obtained from reference TRBV5-5 and TRBJ1-4, is as follows: DAGVTQSPTHLIKTRGQQVTLRCSPISGHKSVSWYQQVLGQGPQFIFQYYEKEERGRGNFPDRFSARQFPNYSSELNVNALLLGDSALYLCASSPTGDPTNEKLFFGSGTQLSVL.

The chain recombines TRBV28 with TRBJ2-7; tentative D call: TRBD2 (7 bases). This CDR3 region has 13 residues. Germline loops: CDR1 MDHEN, CDR2 SYDVKM. V dropped 5 bases and J dropped 2 bases, with 10 bases sitting between them. The CDR3 DNA reads as TGTGCCAGCAGTAGAGGGGGGGCCTACGAGCAGTACTTC. This gives the protein CASSRGGAYEQYF.

V and J are TRBV2 and TRBJ1-5; D uncertain. The CDR3 has 14 residues. Germline CDR1 reads SNHLY; CDR2 reads FYNNEI. The ends were cut back, 3 bases at V and 7 bases at J, with 13 bases in the middle. CDR3 loop: CASSESGGRQPQHF. CDR3 DNA sequence: TGTGCCAGCAGTGAGTCAGGAGGGAGGCAGCCCCAGCATTTT.

The chain uses TRBV13 and TRBJ2-5; D unresolved. Germline V lookup: CDR1 PRHDT, CDR2 FYEKMQ (reference sequence). Trimming pared 3 bases from V and 1 base from J, leaving 6 bases between. CDR3 length: 13 residues. In nucleotides, the CDR3 is TGTGCCAGCAGCTTGACTTTCCAAGAGACCCAGTACTTC. It is translated as CASSLTFQETQYF.

This clone was observed once. The rearrangement links TRBV29-1 to TRBJ2-3, with D tentatively TRBD2 (5 bases). Germline values: CDR1 SQVTM, CDR2 ANQGSEA. This CDR3 comprises 14 residues. The V end was cut by 3 bases, the J end by 4 bases, with 14 bases between. CDR3 loop: CSVEGDPVPDTQYF. The CDR3 region has the DNA TGCAGCGTTGAGGGAGACCCGGTTCCAGATACGCAGTATTTT.

This chain's CDR3 is CAWNRGGYGYTF. CDR3 coding DNA: TGTGCCTGGAATCGGGGGGGTTATGGCTACACCTTC. The chain is built from TRBV30 and TRBJ1-2; maybe TRBD1 (5 bases). The CDR3 consists of 12 residues. Trimming removed 4 bases at V and 5 bases at J, with 11 bases between. The germline V gene has CDR1 GTSNPN and CDR2 SVGIG (reference sequence).

The chain recombines TRBV19 with TRBJ2-1; 9 positions match TRBD2. V shed 3 bases, J shed 10 bases, and the junction held 13 bases outside the gene matches. The CDR3 totals 16 residues. Germline V lookup: CDR1 LNHDA, CDR2 SQIVND (reference sequence). The CDR3 reads CASSMAASGIAGEQFF. CDR3 DNA: TGTGCCAGTAGTATGGCGGCTAGCGGGATTGCCGGGGAGCAGTTCTTC.

The chain links TRBV7-8 to TRBJ2-5, with a tentative D call TRBD2 (5 bases). V lost 6 bases to trimming and J lost 2 bases, with 19 bases between them. The CDR3 is made up of 16 amino acids. Germline assignment: CDR1 SGHVS and CDR2 FQNEAQ. The CDR3 here is CASSLGSESWQETQYF. The CDR3 coding sequence is TGTGCCAGCAGTTTGGGGAGCGAAAGCTGGCAAGAGACCCAGTACTTC.

The rearrangement joins TRBV23-1 to TRBJ2-1; D might be TRBD1 (6 bases). TRBV23-1 is an open reading frame whose function is uncertain. This CDR3 spans 15 amino acids. Trimming cost V 4 bases and J 11 bases, with 21 bases left between them. The DNA of the CDR3 is TGCGCCAGCAGTCGCAGCGAACCAGGGGCCTTTAAGCAGTTCTTC. Translating it yields CASSRSEPGAFKQFF.

The chain combines TRBV5-1 with TRBJ1-4; no firm D call. Germline CDR1 SGHRS, CDR2 YFSETQ. The CDR3 runs 16 residues. Trimming took 1 base from V and 2 from J, leaving 12 bases between them. CDR3 DNA sequence: TGCGCCAGCAGCTTGATGGGTGTGGAGACTAATGAAAAACTGTTTTTT. Translation gives CASSLMGVETNEKLFF.

The chain joins TRBV7-9 to TRBJ1-4, with D unresolved. Germline loops: CDR1 SEHNR, CDR2 FQNEAQ (reference sequence). The CDR3 length is 15 residues. V shed 3 bases and J shed 7 bases, with 15 bases lying between them. CDR3 in amino acids: CASSLNGGSGEKLFF. The CDR3, as DNA: TGTGCCAGCAGCTTGAACGGAGGATCGGGTGAAAAACTGTTTTTT.

The V and J genes are TRBV6-5 and TRBJ2-3, with TRBD2 matching 10 bases. This CDR3 is built from 14 residues. Germline loops: CDR1 MNHEY, CDR2 SVGAGI. V was pared by 6 bases and J by 6 bases, with 6 bases of the junction left unmatched. CDR3: CASRLAGVGDTQYF. In DNA, the CDR3 is TGTGCCAGCAGGCTAGCGGGAGTAGGTGATACGCAGTATTTT.